This T cell receptor (beta chain) stems from a study of technical replicates of blood from a few donors. Profiled with immunoSEQ multiplex PCR; TCRdb holds only in-frame clones, not every one. The repertoire includes about 71,000 clones, 88% of them detected once, and under 6% sits in the top ten. The ends lost 10 bases at V and 4 bases at J; junction bases unmatched: 9. The CDR3 contains 16 residues. The germline CDR1 and CDR2 sequences are ENHRY and SYGVKD. This clonotype originated in a human donor in good health. Some clones in this sample may be carry-over from other donors' samples. The sample taken for sequencing was PBMCs. J is TRBJ2-2 and V is TRBV10-3; TRBD2 aligns across 13 bases. In DNA form, the CDR3 reads TGTGCCACATCCGCCTGGACTAGCGGGGGCACCGGGGAGCTGTTTTTT. Residues: CATSAWTSGGTGELFF.